Below, 13 T cell receptor beta chains from the same sample are listed, as sequenced in a study of T cell responses to AZD1222 COVID-19 vaccine. Assay: immunoSEQ multiplex PCR; the TCRdb copy retains only in-frame clones and omits some. Of around 160,000 clones in the sample, 85% to 95% are singletons; the top ten hold 1.5% to 2%. Sequencing was performed on peripheral blood, taken on day 0 of AZD1222 vaccination. All receptors derive from an adult in good health.

The gene calls are TRBV7-2 and TRBJ2-7; TRBD1 agrees at 7 bases. J gave up 7 bases and V 5 bases, and 8 bases lay outside the gene matches. Germline CDR1 and CDR2: SGHTA and FQGNSA. The CDR3 contains 13 residues. CDR3: CASSLDRVNEQYF. The CDR3 coding sequence is TGTGCCAGCAGCCTAGACAGGGTTAATGAGCAGTACTTC.

This clone came up once. V usage is TRBV18 and J usage is TRBJ1-2, with 8 bases matching TRBD1. The germline gives CDR1 KGHSH, CDR2 LQKENI. V lost 3 bases and J lost 5; bases outside the gene matches: 2. CDR3 length: 13 amino acids. CDR3 sequence: CASSPTGGYGYTF. The CDR3 DNA sequence: TGTGCCAGCTCACCCACAGGGGGTTATGGCTACACCTTC.

This chain joins TRBV15 and TRBJ2-4; the D gene is possibly TRBD1 (6 bases). V was clipped by 0 bases and J by 7 bases, with 22 bases between them. The CDR3 is 18 residues long. Germline V gene data show CDR1 as LNHNV and CDR2 as YYDKDF (reference sequence). CDR3 DNA: TGTGCCACCAGCAGAGATCTTGGGGACATTAGGGAGATTAACATTCAGTACTTC. It encodes CATSRDLGDIREINIQYF. The entire variable domain, with the rest obtained from reference TRBV15 and TRBJ2-4, is as follows: DAMVIQNPRYQVTQFGKPVTLSCSQTLNHNVMYWYQQKSSQAPKLLFHYYDKDFNNEADTPDNFQSRRPNTSFCFLDIRSPGLGDTAMYLCATSRDLGDIREINIQYFGAGTRLSVL.

This clone was detected only a few times. The gene calls are TRBV14 and TRBJ1-4; tentatively, D is TRBD1 (6 bases). This CDR3 contains 15 residues. Per germline, CDR1 SGHDN and CDR2 FVKESK. Trimming shortened V by 3 bases and J by 5 bases, and 13 bases separated the two germline ends. In DNA form, the CDR3 reads TGTGCCAGCAGCCAGACAGGAATACGGAATGAAAAACTGTTTTTT. This sequence encodes CASSQTGIRNEKLFF.

This chain joins TRBV12-5 and TRBJ2-7; unclear D gene. The length of the CDR3 is 8 residues. Germline V CDR1 and CDR2: LGHNT, FRNRAP. V was shortened by 9 bases and J by 6 bases, with 3 bases between the two germline ends. The CDR3 bases are TGTGCTAGGACCGAGCAGTACTTC. Its translation: CARTEQYF.

J is TRBJ1-1 and V is TRBV18; no reliable D call. The CDR3 covers 13 residues. The V end was cut by 8 bases, the J end by 1 base, with 11 bases between. Germline lookup yields CDR1 KGHSH and CDR2 LQKENI. This chain's CDR3 is CASNDGRNTEAFF. CDR3 nucleotide sequence: TGTGCCAGCAACGACGGACGGAACACTGAAGCTTTCTTT.

The V gene is TRBV5-1, the J gene TRBJ2-5, with 10 bases that match TRBD1. J lost 3 bases, V lost 3 bases, and 5 bases had no gene match. CDR1 and CDR2 from the germline V gene are SGHRS and YFSETQ. This CDR3 is built from 15 residues. The CDR3 coding sequence is TGCGCCAGCAGCTCCCTGACAGGGGGCGAAGAGACCCAGTACTTC. This codes for CASSSLTGGEETQYF.

The chain uses TRBV19 and TRBJ1-1; D gene ambiguous. Trimming cost V 5 bases and J 4 bases, with 8 bases left between them. Per germline, CDR1 LNHDA and CDR2 SQIVND (reference sequence). The CDR3 contains 12 residues. The CDR3 DNA is TGTGCCAGTAGTTGGGGAGGCACTGAAGCTTTCTTT. It specifies CASSWGGTEAFF.

The J gene is TRBJ1-5, the V gene TRBV5-1; TRBD1 might be the D (5 bases). V gave up 5 bases and J gave up 0 bases, with 12 bases separating them. The germline V gene has CDR1 SGHRS and CDR2 YFSETQ. The CDR3 contains 15 residues. Here the CDR3 reads CASSPTVNSNQPQHF. The CDR3 DNA is TGCGCCAGCAGTCCGACAGTCAATAGCAATCAGCCCCAGCATTTT.

The V gene is TRBV7-2, the J gene TRBJ2-5, with 10 bases identical to TRBD2. CDR3 length equals 16 residues. The germline V gene has CDR1 SGHTA and CDR2 FQGNSA. V lost 4 bases and J lost 2; bases outside the gene matches: 7. The CDR3 DNA follows: TGTGCCAGCAGCTCGACGATAGCGGGGGGTCAAGAGACCCAGTACTTC. It is translated as CASSSTIAGGQETQYF.

The chain couples TRBV9 to TRBJ1-4; tentatively, D is TRBD1 (6 bases). The CDR3 consists of 12 residues. Looked up from germline, CDR1 is SGDLS and CDR2 is YYNGEE. The CDR3 sequence is CASRGAGEKLFF. The CDR3 nucleotides read TGTGCGAGTAGGGGGGCAGGTGAAAAACTGTTTTTT.

The V gene is TRBV21-1, the J gene TRBJ2-1; the tabulated D call, TRBD2, remains unverified against the DNA. TRBV21-1 is assigned pseudogene status. This CDR3 is built from 17 residues. CDR3 sequence reads: CASSPLATSGRHNEQFF. The CDR3 bases are TGTGCCAGCAGCCCTTTAGCAACCAGCGGGAGACACAATGAGCAGTTCTTC.

The genes are TRBV3-1 (or the pseudogene TRBV3-2) and TRBJ2-3, with 7 bases identical to TRBD1. Germline lookup yields CDR1 LGHDT and CDR2 YNNKEL (reference sequence). V dropped 0 bases and J dropped 11; count of bases not matched to a gene: 11. This CDR3 spans 15 amino acids. DNA for the CDR3: TGTGCCAGCAGCCAAGATCGAGGGGGCCAGATAAGGCAGTATTTT. It yields the protein CASSQDRGGQIRQYF.